This T cell receptor beta chain was captured by sequencing in a study of spatial heterogeneity in lung cancer. Across the study: Alpha-chain detections were consistently fewer than beta-chain detections among the sequences. General study points: For expanded intratumoral alpha and beta TCRs, counts tracked tumor mutation counts.

V shed 4 bases and J shed 0 bases, with 12 bases lying between them. CDR3 length: 16 amino acids. From germline, CDR1 is MNHEY and CDR2 SVGAGI. Time point described: sample taken at primary tumor resection. The donor group consisted of roughly 76 patients who had untreated, early-stage non-small cell lung cancer. In each case, whole RNA from tumor, nontumor lung or frozen PBMC was sequenced unsorted. This clonotype was seen repeatedly, ten times or more. What it binds is not known. Unique molecular identifiers tagged every individual TCR cDNA molecule. TCRdb re-analysed the 5' RACE reads in MiXCR, keeping a single row per CDR3 protein. This table has about 16,000 distinct CDR3 sequences, under 8% appearing once.

The source was lung tumor tissue, collected at surgery. This sequence was found in a male donor with early-stage non-small cell lung cancer. The rearrangement uses TRBV6-5 and TRBJ1-4; weak D call: TRBD1 (6 bases). The DNA of the CDR3 is TGTGCCAGCAGTTTAAGGGGGGGGCCAACTAATGAAAAACTGTTTTTT. It yields the protein CASSLRGGPTNEKLFF.